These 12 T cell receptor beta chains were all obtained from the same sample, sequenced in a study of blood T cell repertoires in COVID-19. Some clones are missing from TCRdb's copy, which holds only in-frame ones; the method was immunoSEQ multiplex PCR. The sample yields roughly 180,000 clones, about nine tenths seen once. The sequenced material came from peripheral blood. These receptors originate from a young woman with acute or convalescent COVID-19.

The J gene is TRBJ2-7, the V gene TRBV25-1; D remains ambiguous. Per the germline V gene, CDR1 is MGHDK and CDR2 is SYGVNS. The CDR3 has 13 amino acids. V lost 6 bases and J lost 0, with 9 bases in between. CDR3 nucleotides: TGTGCCAGCAGAGCCGATAACTCCTACGAGCAGTACTTC. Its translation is CASRADNSYEQYF.

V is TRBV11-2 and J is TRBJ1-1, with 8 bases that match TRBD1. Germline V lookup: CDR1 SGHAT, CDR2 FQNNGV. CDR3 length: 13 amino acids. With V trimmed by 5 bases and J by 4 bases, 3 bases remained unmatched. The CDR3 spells CASSPTGGTEAFF. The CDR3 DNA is TGTGCCAGCAGCCCAACAGGGGGCACTGAAGCTTTCTTT.

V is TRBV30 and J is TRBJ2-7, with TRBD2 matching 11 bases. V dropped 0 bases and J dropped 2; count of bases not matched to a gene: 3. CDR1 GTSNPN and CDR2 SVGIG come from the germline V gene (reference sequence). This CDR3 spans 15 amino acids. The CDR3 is CAWSVGTSGPYEQYF. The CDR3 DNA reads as TGTGCCTGGAGTGTAGGGACTAGCGGTCCCTACGAGCAGTACTTC.

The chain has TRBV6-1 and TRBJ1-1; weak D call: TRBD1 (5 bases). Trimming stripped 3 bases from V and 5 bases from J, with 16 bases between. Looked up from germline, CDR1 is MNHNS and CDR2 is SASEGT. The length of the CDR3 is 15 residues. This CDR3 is CASSEVWGGGTEAFF. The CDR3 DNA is TGTGCCAGCAGTGAGGTTTGGGGGGGTGGGACTGAAGCTTTCTTT.

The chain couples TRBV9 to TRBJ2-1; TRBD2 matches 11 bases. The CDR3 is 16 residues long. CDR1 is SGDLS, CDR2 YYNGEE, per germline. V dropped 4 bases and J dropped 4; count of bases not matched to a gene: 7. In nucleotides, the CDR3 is TGTGCCAGCAGCTGGACAACTAGCGGGAGTTACAATGAGCAGTTCTTC. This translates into CASSWTTSGSYNEQFF.

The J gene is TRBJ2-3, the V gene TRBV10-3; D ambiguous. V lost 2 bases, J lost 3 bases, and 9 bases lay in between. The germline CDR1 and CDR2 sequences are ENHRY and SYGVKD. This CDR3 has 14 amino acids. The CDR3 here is CAISERGNTDTQYF. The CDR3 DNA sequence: TGTGCCATCAGTGAGCGAGGCAATACAGATACGCAGTATTTT.

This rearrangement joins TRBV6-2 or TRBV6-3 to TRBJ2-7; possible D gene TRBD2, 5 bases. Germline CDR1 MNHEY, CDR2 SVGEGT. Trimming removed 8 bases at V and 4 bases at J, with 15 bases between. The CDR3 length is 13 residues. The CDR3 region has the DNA TGTGCCAGCGGCCGTCAGGAGCGGTACGAGCAGTACTTC. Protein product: CASGRQERYEQYF.

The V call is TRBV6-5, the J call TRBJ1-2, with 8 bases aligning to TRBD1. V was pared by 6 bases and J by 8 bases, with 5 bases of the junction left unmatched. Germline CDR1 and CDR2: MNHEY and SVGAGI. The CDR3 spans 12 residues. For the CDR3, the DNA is TGTGCCAGCAGGACAGGGGAATCGGGCTACACCTTC. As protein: CASRTGESGYTF.

CDR3 in amino acids: CAWGRMNTEAFF. CDR3 coding DNA: TGTGCCTGGGGGCGGATGAACACTGAAGCTTTCTTT. The rearrangement uses TRBV30 and TRBJ1-1; D is unresolved. The CDR3 runs to 12 residues. Germline V gives CDR1 GTSNPN, CDR2 SVGIG (reference sequence). V was shortened by 5 bases and J by 0 bases, with 7 bases between the two germline ends.

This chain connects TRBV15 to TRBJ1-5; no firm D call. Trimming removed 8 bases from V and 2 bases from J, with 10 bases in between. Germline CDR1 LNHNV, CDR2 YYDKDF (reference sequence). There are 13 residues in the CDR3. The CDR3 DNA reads TGTGCCACCGCCGCGAGGGGCAATCAGCCCCAGCATTTT. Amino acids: CATAARGNQPQHF.

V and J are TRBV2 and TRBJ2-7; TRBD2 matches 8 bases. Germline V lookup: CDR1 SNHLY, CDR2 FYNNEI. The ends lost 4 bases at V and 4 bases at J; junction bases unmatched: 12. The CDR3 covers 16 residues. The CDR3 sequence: CASSVRRAGGIYEQYF. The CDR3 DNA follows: TGTGCCAGCAGTGTACGGCGCGCGGGAGGAATATACGAGCAGTACTTC.

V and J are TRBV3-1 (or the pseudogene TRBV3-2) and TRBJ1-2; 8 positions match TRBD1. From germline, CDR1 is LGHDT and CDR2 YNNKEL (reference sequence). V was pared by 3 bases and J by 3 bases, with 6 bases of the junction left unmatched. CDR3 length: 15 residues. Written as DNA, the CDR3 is TGTGCCAGCAGCCAGGCGGACAGGGATTACTATGGCTACACCTTC. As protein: CASSQADRDYYGYTF.